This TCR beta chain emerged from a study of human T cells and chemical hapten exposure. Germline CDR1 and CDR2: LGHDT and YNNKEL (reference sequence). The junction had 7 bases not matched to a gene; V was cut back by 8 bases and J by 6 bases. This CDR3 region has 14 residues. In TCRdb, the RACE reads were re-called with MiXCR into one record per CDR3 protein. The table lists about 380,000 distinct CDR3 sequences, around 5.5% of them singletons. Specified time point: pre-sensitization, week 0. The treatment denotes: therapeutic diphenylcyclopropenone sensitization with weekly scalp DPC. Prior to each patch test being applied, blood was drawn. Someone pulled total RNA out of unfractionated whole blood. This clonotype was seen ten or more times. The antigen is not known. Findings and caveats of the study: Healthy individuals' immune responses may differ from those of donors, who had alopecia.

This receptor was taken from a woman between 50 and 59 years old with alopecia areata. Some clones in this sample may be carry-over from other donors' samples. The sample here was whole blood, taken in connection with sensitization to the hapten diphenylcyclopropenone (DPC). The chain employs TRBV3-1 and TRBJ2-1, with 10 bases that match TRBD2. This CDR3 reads CASELAGWGNEQFF. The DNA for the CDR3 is TGTGCCAGCGAACTAGCGGGATGGGGCAATGAGCAGTTCTTC.